The source of this T cell receptor beta chain is a study of T-cell memory formation after mild COVID-19 listed by TCRdb under 2021. Turning to the overall study: Most TCR sequence clusters were specific to one of the two donors. In two donors, T-cell clones that expanded and contracted after mild COVID-19 were tracked by sequencing TCRalpha and TCRbeta repertoires over time. The cohort was made up of two young adult volunteers, one female and one male, who were previously healthy.

The trim is 7 bases for V and 6 bases for J, with a gap of 17 bases between the germline ends. Counted from cysteine to phenylalanine, this CDR3 has 14 amino acids. Left in the record is the CDR3 DNA by itself, 42 bases read in frame from the first base. Sequences LNHNV (CDR1) and YYDKDF (CDR2) are obtained from the germline V gene (reference sequence). Ficoll-Paque density gradient centrifugation was used to isolate PBMCs. The sample was run on an Illumina NovaSeq 6000. TCRalpha and TCRbeta cDNA libraries were constructed by 5'RACE with constant-segment primers, with sample barcodes and unique molecular identifiers being introduced. RNA was extracted from every sample with Trizol reagent. Libraries were amplified in two PCR steps, with a second sample barcode and Illumina TruSeq adapters added in the second step. Sequencing of the libraries was done on an Illumina NovaSeq, producing 2 x 150 bp paired-end reads. Regarding the original processing steps: The reads were demultiplexed and collapsed into UMI-guided consensus sequences using migec v1.2.7. Using mixcr v2.1.11, UMI consensuses were aligned to TRA and TRB V and J templates and then assembled into clonotypes. A clonotype was counted as expanded or contracted only if both edgeR and NoisET called the change significant, with noise models trained on biological replicates. edgeR calls used a false discovery rate-adjusted p below 0.01 and a log2 fold-change threshold of 1. As an exploratory analysis of dynamics, max-normalized trajectories of the 1000 most abundant clonotypes were examined with PCA combined with hierarchical clustering. Separately sequenced CD4+ and CD8+ repertoires were used to assign a CD4 or CD8 phenotype to each responding clone. Clones were called with MiXCR by TCRdb after fastp trimmed the public reads at Q25, and only in-frame beta chains were retained. Duplicate CDR3 protein sequences are folded into a single record with the most common DNA and genes. The V and J calls and clone size come from TCRdb's table, not from the authors' own analysis. Present in this sample are hundreds of thousands of distinct CDR3 sequences, around 20% of which were seen just once. The ten most abundant clones make up around 12% of the sample.

Paper-wide results and their limitations: Some responding clones were detected in pre-infection memory, suggesting pre-existing cross-reactive memory T cells joined the SARS-CoV-2 response. Balanced CD4/CD8 phenotypes were observed for clones contracting from day 15 to 85, whereas a bias towards CD4+ was observed for a second wave of clones expanding from day 15 to 37. Contracting CD4+ clones were located mainly in the CM and EM memory subsets, whereas CD8+ clones were found to be enriched in EMRA. The second-wave clones that peaked on day 37 were not confirmed to be SARS-CoV-2 specific. Only two mild cases were covered by the study, and larger cohorts that include severe cases with pre-infection samples were considered necessary.

This clonotype has only a few counts. The clone's antigen remains unknown. Base qualities are not provided; no much larger clone lies one nucleotide away. The specimen sequenced was PBMCs or a T cell subset sorted from them (not recorded which). Here the chain combines TRBV15 and TRBJ2-3; perhaps TRBD1 is the D gene, with 7 bases matching. The sequence was collected from an adult woman who had mild COVID-19 (a few samples of this study predate the infection). The sample titles of this study are shuffled in the database, so cell type and time point are left out; the donor was told from shared clones. The DNA is as follows: TGTGCCACCACGAAACAGGGGAGGATTGATACGCAGTATTTT. Translated, it gives CATTKQGRIDTQYF.